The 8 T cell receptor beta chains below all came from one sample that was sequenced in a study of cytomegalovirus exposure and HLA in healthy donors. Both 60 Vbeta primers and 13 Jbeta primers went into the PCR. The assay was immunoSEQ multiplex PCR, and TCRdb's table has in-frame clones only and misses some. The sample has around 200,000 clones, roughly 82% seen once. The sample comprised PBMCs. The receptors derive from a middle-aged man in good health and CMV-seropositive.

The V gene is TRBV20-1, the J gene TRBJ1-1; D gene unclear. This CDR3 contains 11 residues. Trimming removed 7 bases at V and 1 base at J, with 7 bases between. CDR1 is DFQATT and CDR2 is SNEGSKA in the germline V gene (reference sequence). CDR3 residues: CSVIPNTEAFF. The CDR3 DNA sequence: TGCAGTGTCATCCCGAACACTGAAGCTTTCTTT.

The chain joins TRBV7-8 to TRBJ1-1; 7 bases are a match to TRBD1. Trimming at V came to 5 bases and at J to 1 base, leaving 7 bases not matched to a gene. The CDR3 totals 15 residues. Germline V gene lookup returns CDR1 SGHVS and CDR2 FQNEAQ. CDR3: CASSPPGQTNTEAFF. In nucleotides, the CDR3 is TGTGCCAGCAGCCCACCGGGACAGACGAACACTGAAGCTTTCTTT.

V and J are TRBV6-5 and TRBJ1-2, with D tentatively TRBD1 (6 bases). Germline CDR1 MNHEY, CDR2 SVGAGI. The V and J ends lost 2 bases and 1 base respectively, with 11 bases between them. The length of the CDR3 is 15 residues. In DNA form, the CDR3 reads TGTGCCAGCAGTTACGGGGGCCGCGGTAACTATGGCTACACCTTC. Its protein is CASSYGGRGNYGYTF.

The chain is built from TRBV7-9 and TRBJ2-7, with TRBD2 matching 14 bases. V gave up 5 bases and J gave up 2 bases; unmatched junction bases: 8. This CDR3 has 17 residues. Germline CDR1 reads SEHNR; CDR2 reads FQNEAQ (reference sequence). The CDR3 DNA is TGTGCCAGCAGCCCCGGACTAGCGGGAGGCGGAGCCTACGAGCAGTACTTC. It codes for CASSPGLAGGGAYEQYF.

The chain's CDR3 is CASSVGASGAQETQYF. CDR3 DNA: TGTGCCAGCAGCGTTGGGGCTAGCGGAGCTCAAGAGACCCAGTACTTC. The V and J genes are TRBV9 and TRBJ2-5, with 7 nucleotides matching TRBD2. Trimming removed 2 bases from V and 2 bases from J; junction bases left unmatched: 9. In germline, CDR1 is SGDLS, CDR2 YYNGEE. The CDR3 covers 16 residues.

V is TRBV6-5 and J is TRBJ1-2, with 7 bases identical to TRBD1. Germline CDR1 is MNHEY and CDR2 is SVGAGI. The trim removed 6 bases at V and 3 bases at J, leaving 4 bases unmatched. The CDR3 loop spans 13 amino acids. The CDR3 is CASRVDRDYGYTF. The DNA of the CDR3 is TGTGCCAGCAGGGTCGACAGGGACTATGGCTACACCTTC.

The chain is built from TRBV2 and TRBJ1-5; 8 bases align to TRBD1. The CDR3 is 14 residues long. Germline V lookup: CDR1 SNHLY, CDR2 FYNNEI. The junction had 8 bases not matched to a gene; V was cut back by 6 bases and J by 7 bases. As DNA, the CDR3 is TGTGCCAGCAGGGACAGGGACCTAGGGCAGCCCCAGCATTTT. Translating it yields CASRDRDLGQPQHF.

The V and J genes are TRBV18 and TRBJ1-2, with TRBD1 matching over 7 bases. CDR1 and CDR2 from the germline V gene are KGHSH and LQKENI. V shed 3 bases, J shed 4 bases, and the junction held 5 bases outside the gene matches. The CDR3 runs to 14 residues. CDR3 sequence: CASSPEDRPYGYTF. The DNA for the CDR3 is TGTGCCAGCTCACCCGAGGACAGGCCCTATGGCTACACCTTC. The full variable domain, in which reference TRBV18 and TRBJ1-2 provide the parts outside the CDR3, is NAGVMQNPRHLVRRRGQEARLRCSPMKGHSHVYWYRQLPEEGLKFMVYLQKENIIDESGMPKERFSAEFPKEGPSILRIQQVVRGDSAAYFCASSPEDRPYGYTFGSGTRLTVV.